This T cell receptor (beta chain) originates from a study of T cell changes during pregnancy in multiple sclerosis. The CDR3 sequence is 15 residues long. Germline CDR1 SGHVS, CDR2 FNYEAQ. The ends were cut back, 5 bases at V and 1 base at J, with 12 bases in the middle. In this sample, this clone turned up once. Libraries were prepared by immunoSEQ multiplex PCR; TCRdb keeps only in-frame clonotypes and omits some of them. There are more than 75,000 clones in the sample; less than 95% occur only once, and 2.5% lies in the top ten. The sample in question was peripheral blood, obtained in the third trimester of pregnancy. The chain couples TRBV7-6 to TRBJ1-3; the D gene is possibly TRBD1 (6 bases). The source of this sequence is a female donor with multiple sclerosis, enrolled in a pregnancy study. The CDR3 here is CASSLAGVSGNTIYF. DNA for the CDR3: TGTGCCAGCAGCCTGGCAGGGGTTTCTGGAAACACCATATATTTT.